This is a list of T cell receptor beta chains from one sample in a study of control samples from healthy donors and cancer patients. Using immunoSEQ multiplex PCR, the repertoire was profiled, and TCRdb retains in-frame clones only, with some absent. The repertoire consists of under 85,000 clones, with roughly 93% occurring once and the leading ten covering 0.95% to 1.5%. Sequencing input: PBMCs. The receptor set was obtained from a woman aged 40 to 50 with lung cancer. CDR3s include the opening cysteine and the closing phenylalanine or tryptophan. D genes are given only for firm matches. Where a row states a size, it is once, few, many or the class of an expanded clone; other rows omit it.

clone_size: -; d_call: -; v_call: TRBV30; j_call: TRBJ1-3; cdr3_length: 14; cdr3_nt: TGTGCCTGGAGGGGAGGGAGCTCTGGAAACACCATATATTTT; cdr3_aa: CAWRGGSSGNTIYF
clone_size: -; d_call: TRBD1; v_call: TRBV3-1/TRBV3-2; j_call: TRBJ1-4; cdr3_length: 15; cdr3_nt: TGTGCCAGCAGCCAAGATTCGGGACAGGCTGAAAAACTGTTTTTT; cdr3_aa: CASSQDSGQAEKLFF
clone_size: -; d_call: -; v_call: TRBV28; j_call: TRBJ2-1; cdr3_length: 16; cdr3_nt: TGTACCAGCAGTTTAGCCGGGGGCGCCCCCTACAATGAGCAGTTCTTC; cdr3_aa: CTSSLAGGAPYNEQFF
clone_size: -; d_call: -; v_call: TRBV4-1; j_call: TRBJ2-7; cdr3_length: 14; cdr3_nt: TGCGCCAGCAGCCAAGAAGGCAGGTTTGAGGAGCAGTACTTC; cdr3_aa: CASSQEGRFEEQYF
clone_size: -; d_call: -; v_call: TRBV10-2; j_call: TRBJ2-1; cdr3_length: 12; cdr3_nt: TGCGCCAGCAGTGAGATGGGGAATGAGCAGTTCTTC; cdr3_aa: CASSEMGNEQFF
clone_size: -; d_call: TRBD1; v_call: TRBV13; j_call: TRBJ1-2; cdr3_length: 14; cdr3_nt: TGTGCCAGCTTGCGCTATCCAGGGGGCAAGGGCTACACCTTC; cdr3_aa: CASLRYPGGKGYTF
clone_size: once; d_call: -; v_call: TRBV7-9; j_call: TRBJ1-1; cdr3_length: 11; cdr3_nt: TGTGCCAGCAGCTTAGATCAGCAAGCTTTCTTT; cdr3_aa: CASSLDQQAFF
clone_size: -; d_call: TRBD2; v_call: TRBV7-3; j_call: TRBJ2-1; cdr3_length: 17; cdr3_nt: TGTGCCAGCAGCTTGGTGGGACTAGCGGGTTCCTACAATGAGCAGTTCTTC; cdr3_aa: CASSLVGLAGSYNEQFF
clone_size: once; d_call: -; v_call: TRBV6-6; j_call: TRBJ1-5; cdr3_length: 12; cdr3_nt: TGTGCCAGCAGTTCCACAGGACAGCCCCAGCATTTT; cdr3_aa: CASSSTGQPQHF
clone_size: -; d_call: -; v_call: TRBV10-2; j_call: TRBJ1-5; cdr3_length: 14; cdr3_nt: TGCGCCAGCAGTGACCCGCAGGGCTATCAGCCCCAGCATTTT; cdr3_aa: CASSDPQGYQPQHF
clone_size: -; d_call: -; v_call: TRBV9; j_call: TRBJ2-1; cdr3_length: 16; cdr3_nt: TGTGCCAGCAGCGTAGAATTCGAGGGGCCGCCGAATGAGCAGTTCTTC; cdr3_aa: CASSVEFEGPPNEQFF
clone_size: -; d_call: TRBD1; v_call: TRBV12-3/TRBV12-4; j_call: TRBJ1-2; cdr3_length: 12; cdr3_nt: TGTGCCAGCAGCCCGGACAGGCTGGGCTACACCTTC; cdr3_aa: CASSPDRLGYTF
clone_size: -; d_call: TRBD1; v_call: TRBV7-9; j_call: TRBJ2-3; cdr3_length: 15; cdr3_nt: TGTGCCAGCAGCGTCGGGACAGGGGGCCCAGATACGCAGTATTTT; cdr3_aa: CASSVGTGGPDTQYF
clone_size: once; d_call: -; v_call: TRBV12-5; j_call: TRBJ2-7; cdr3_length: 12; cdr3_nt: TGTGCTAGTGGTTTAGTAGGGAACGAGCAGTACTTC; cdr3_aa: CASGLVGNEQYF
clone_size: -; d_call: -; v_call: TRBV18; j_call: TRBJ1-5; cdr3_length: 16; cdr3_nt: TGTGCCAGCTCACCACCGAACGGGACCCGCAATCAGCCCCAGCATTTT; cdr3_aa: CASSPPNGTRNQPQHF
clone_size: -; d_call: -; v_call: TRBV15; j_call: TRBJ1-2; cdr3_length: 13; cdr3_nt: TGTGCCACCGAGATGGGGGCTGGCTATGGCTACACCTTC; cdr3_aa: CATEMGAGYGYTF
clone_size: -; d_call: -; v_call: TRBV5-1; j_call: TRBJ1-2; cdr3_length: 14; cdr3_nt: TGCGCCAGCAGCCCAGGGGACACCAACTATGGCTACACCTTC; cdr3_aa: CASSPGDTNYGYTF
clone_size: -; d_call: TRBD1; v_call: TRBV30; j_call: TRBJ1-2; cdr3_length: 14; cdr3_nt: TGTGCCTGGAAAGGGGGCAGTCTAAACTATGGCTACACCTTC; cdr3_aa: CAWKGGSLNYGYTF
clone_size: -; d_call: TRBD2; v_call: TRBV11-2; j_call: TRBJ2-3; cdr3_length: 16; cdr3_nt: TGTGCCAGCAGCCTTATAGCGGGGGGGCAGACGGATACGCAGTATTTT; cdr3_aa: CASSLIAGGQTDTQYF
clone_size: -; d_call: -; v_call: TRBV19; j_call: TRBJ1-6; cdr3_length: 16; cdr3_nt: TGTGCCAGTACCAAGGACACGAGCTCCTATAATTCACCCCTCCACTTT; cdr3_aa: CASTKDTSSYNSPLHF
clone_size: few; d_call: TRBD1; v_call: TRBV6-5; j_call: TRBJ1-1; cdr3_length: 16; cdr3_nt: TGTGCCAGCAGTTACCAACCACAGGGGGCGAACACTGAAGCTTTCTTT; cdr3_aa: CASSYQPQGANTEAFF
clone_size: few; d_call: -; v_call: TRBV11-2; j_call: TRBJ2-7; cdr3_length: 13; cdr3_nt: TGTGCCAGCAGAACCACCGACGGTTACGAGCAGTACTTC; cdr3_aa: CASRTTDGYEQYF
clone_size: -; d_call: TRBD2; v_call: TRBV10-3; j_call: TRBJ2-4; cdr3_length: 13; cdr3_nt: TGTGCCATCAGTCCCGGGGGGATGGACATTCAGTACTTC; cdr3_aa: CAISPGGMDIQYF
clone_size: -; d_call: TRBD1; v_call: TRBV10-3; j_call: TRBJ1-1; cdr3_length: 14; cdr3_nt: TGTGCCATCAGATCGGACAGGGACGGGCCTGAAGCTTTCTTT; cdr3_aa: CAIRSDRDGPEAFF
clone_size: once; d_call: TRBD1; v_call: TRBV6-6; j_call: TRBJ1-2; cdr3_length: 16; cdr3_nt: TGTGCCAGCACCTCCCTCCGGGACAGGGGGGAGCAGGGCTACACCTTC; cdr3_aa: CASTSLRDRGEQGYTF
clone_size: -; d_call: -; v_call: TRBV2; j_call: TRBJ1-2; cdr3_length: 14; cdr3_nt: TGTGCCAGCATGAGGAACGGACCTAACTATGGCTACACCTTC; cdr3_aa: CASMRNGPNYGYTF
clone_size: -; d_call: TRBD2; v_call: TRBV15; j_call: TRBJ2-2; cdr3_length: 18; cdr3_nt: TGTGCCACCAGCCCTCCCCCCAACCGGGACTATCACACCGGGGAGCTGTTTTTT; cdr3_aa: CATSPPPNRDYHTGELFF
clone_size: -; d_call: -; v_call: TRBV5-1; j_call: TRBJ1-2; cdr3_length: 12; cdr3_nt: TGCGCCAGCAGCTTGGAAGGGGAGAGCTACACCTTC; cdr3_aa: CASSLEGESYTF
clone_size: -; d_call: -; v_call: TRBV6-5; j_call: TRBJ1-1; cdr3_length: 13; cdr3_nt: TGTGCCAGCAGACACCGGATGAACACTGAAGCTTTCTTT; cdr3_aa: CASRHRMNTEAFF
clone_size: once; d_call: TRBD2; v_call: TRBV3-1/TRBV3-2; j_call: TRBJ2-7; cdr3_length: 16; cdr3_nt: TGTGCCAGCAGCCAGGGGGACAGCGGGGGGCGACGGGAGCAGTACTTC; cdr3_aa: CASSQGDSGGRREQYF
clone_size: -; d_call: -; v_call: TRBV11-2; j_call: TRBJ2-2; cdr3_length: 17; cdr3_nt: TGTGCCAGCAGCTCCGTTAGGAGGACCGTGTCGCCCGGGGAGCTGTTTTTT; cdr3_aa: CASSSVRRTVSPGELFF
clone_size: -; d_call: -; v_call: TRBV5-4; j_call: TRBJ2-1; cdr3_length: 15; cdr3_nt: TGTGCCAGCAGCCCAGTCCAGGGGGGACACAATGAGCAGTTCTTC; cdr3_aa: CASSPVQGGHNEQFF
clone_size: -; d_call: -; v_call: TRBV18; j_call: TRBJ2-3; cdr3_length: 13; cdr3_nt: TGTGCCAGCTCATCCCGGGCGGGGGATACGCAGTATTTT; cdr3_aa: CASSSRAGDTQYF